This T cell receptor (beta chain) was sequenced during a study of blood T cell repertoires in COVID-19 (TCRdb year 2020). Regarding the complete study: The collaborator samples originated in the United States, Italy and Spain and spanned the acute and convalescent phases of COVID-19. Deeply sampled blood TCRbeta repertoires from subjects exposed to, actively infected with, or recovered from COVID-19 were included in the dataset. A freely available public database, intended as a resource for researchers studying the immune response to SARS-CoV-2, is where the repertoires were released. The material from the prospective study consisted of cDNA or gDNA derived from T cells, B-cell-depleted T cells, or PBMCs. Nearly every sample came with metadata listing a de-identified subject ID, COVID-19 status, age in years and sex. Samples came from the ongoing ImmuneRACE study (first 160 participants) plus 1,254 subjects from 6 global collaborators. HLA class I and class II types, where available, came from metadata supplied by the sample provider rather than from assay-based typing.

At one collaborating source in Seattle, patients were enrolled during active infection and were followed longitudinally through the course of disease. Collaborating institutions collected whole blood in K2EDTA tubes following their own protocols. Collaborator samples were shipped for TCRbeta analysis as frozen whole blood, isolated PBMCs, or DNA extracted from either sample type. A note on this clone: Which antigen it targets is not known. Base quality data are lacking; no much larger clone is found one base away.

TCRbeta CDR3 regions were amplified from genomic DNA using the immunoSEQ Assay, a bias-controlled multiplex PCR. The original methods were these. Nucleated cell counts per sample were estimated from amplification of reference gene primers within the assay. To quantify the absolute abundance of each unique TCRbeta CDR3 rearrangement, sequence reads were collapsed and filtered. For each sample, productive Simpson clonality was calculated as the square root of Simpson's diversity index over productive rearrangements. TCRdb obtained this table from immuneACCESS and retained in-frame rearrangements with V and J assigned. These tables miss some clones; where compared with another copy, unresolved V genes account for less than half of the shortfall, and the remainder is unexplained. The DNA was the basis for D and trimming; V, J and clone size are from that table. Across this sample there are roughly 100,000 clones, with roughly 90% seen only once. Of the sample, around 1.9% is held by the ten largest clones.

Overall study results and their limits: The quantity of clinical and demographic metadata differed by source and by participant and was supplied without curation.

Reading the germline V gene (reference sequence) gives CDR1 LNHNV and CDR2 YYDKDF. V is cut by 4 bases and J by 5 bases, and the space between the germline ends is 14 bases. Taken from cysteine to phenylalanine, the CDR3 has 14 residues. Left in the record is the CDR3 DNA by itself, 42 bases read in frame from the first base. The specimen sequenced was peripheral blood. This clonotype was obtained from a woman aged 45-60 years with COVID-19, enrolled during active disease. The V and J genes are TRBV15 and TRBJ1-1; TRBD1 is a possible D gene, resting on 6 matching bases. The CDR3 corresponds to CATSIQTGRTEAFF. The nucleotide sequence reads TGTGCCACCAGCATTCAGACAGGTCGGACTGAAGCTTTCTTT.